One and the same sample provided the 32 T cell receptor beta chains below, sequenced in a study of blood T cell repertoires in COVID-19. Sequencing was performed with immunoSEQ multiplex PCR; in TCRdb, only in-frame clones are kept and a portion is missing. The sample lists 350,000 to 450,000 clones; around 87% were seen once. The sample comprised PBMCs or T cells enriched from blood (not recorded which). These receptors were taken from a man in his forties in a cohort exposed to, infected with or recovered from COVID-19 (not recorded which).

The chain couples TRBV9 to TRBJ2-7; TRBD1 agrees at 7 bases. Trimming took 4 bases from V and 6 from J; bases not matched to a gene: 10. The CDR3 covers 14 residues. Germline CDR1 reads SGDLS; CDR2 reads YYNGEE. Written as DNA, the CDR3 is TGTGCCAGCAGCCCCCGACAGGGAGAGAGCGAGCAGTACTTC. This codes for CASSPRQGESEQYF.

Turning to this clone: The same CDR3 also results from other DNA sequences found in this sample. The chain employs TRBV28 and TRBJ2-3; D might be TRBD2 (5 bases). V gave up 2 bases and J gave up 0 bases, with 6 bases separating them. This CDR3 is built from 14 residues. Germline-derived CDR1 and CDR2 are MDHEN and SYDVKM. The CDR3 nucleotides read TGTGCCAGCAGTTTAGCGGGCAGCACAGATACGCAGTATTTT. Its translation is CASSLAGSTDTQYF.

This chain connects TRBV28 to TRBJ2-7, with TRBD2 matching over 8 bases. CDR3 size: 15 residues. V lost 6 bases to trimming and J lost 2 bases; unmatched junction nucleotides: 9. The germline V gene encodes CDR1 MDHEN and CDR2 SYDVKM. The CDR3 coding sequence is TGTGCCAGCAGGAAAACTAGCGGAGGCACCTACGAGCAGTACTTC. This gives the protein CASRKTSGGTYEQYF.

This clone was seen only a few times. The chain recombines TRBV9 with TRBJ2-1, with unresolved D. The CDR3 totals 16 residues. The V gene lost 0 bases and the J gene lost 3 bases, with 13 bases spanning the gap. Germline CDR1 is SGDLS and CDR2 is YYNGEE. The CDR3 DNA reads TGTGCCAGCAGCGTAGAGAACAGAGCCATCTACAATGAGCAGTTCTTC. This gives the protein CASSVENRAIYNEQFF.

The rearrangement links TRBV4-1 to TRBJ1-6; D is uncertain. This CDR3 is 17 amino acids long. V gave up 3 bases and J gave up 7 bases, with 19 bases separating them. Germline V lookup: CDR1 MGHRA, CDR2 YSYEKL. The CDR3, as DNA: TGCGCCAGCAGCCACCGTCTGGGCCTCGGGGAGAATTCACCCCTCCACTTT. Translating gives CASSHRLGLGENSPLHF.

The CDR3 DNA sequence: TGCGCCAGCAGACCCGTTAGCGGTAGCTCCTACAATGAGCAGTTCTTC. Translating it yields CASRPVSGSSYNEQFF. This chain joins TRBV5-1 and TRBJ2-1; tentatively, D is TRBD2 (6 bases). Germline loops: CDR1 SGHRS, CDR2 YFSETQ. The CDR3 contains 16 residues. V lost 5 bases and J lost 0, with 15 bases in between.

V gene TRBV7-9 combines with J gene TRBJ1-1; 10 nucleotides match TRBD1. Germline V gene data show CDR1 as SEHNR and CDR2 as FQNEAQ (reference sequence). V was clipped by 2 bases and J by 3 bases; unmatched bases: 12. The CDR3 sequence is 18 residues long. The CDR3 DNA reads as TGTGCCAGCAGCTTATTATTGGGTAGGGGGACAGGGGACACTGAAGCTTTCTTT. This translates into CASSLLLGRGTGDTEAFF.

The rearrangement uses TRBV24-1 and TRBJ2-2; D is perhaps TRBD2 (5 bases). This CDR3 has 13 residues. Trimming took off 9 bases at V and 4 bases at J, with 11 bases between the two ends. CDR1 is KGHDR, CDR2 SFDVKD, per germline. DNA of the CDR3: TGTGCCACCCCGAGGGCGTTCACCGGGGAGCTGTTTTTT. Translating gives CATPRAFTGELFF.

This clone has just one count. This same CDR3 is encoded by further DNA sequences in the sample. The gene calls are TRBV10-2 and TRBJ2-5; TRBD2 aligns across 10 bases. The CDR3 contains 13 residues. CDR1 is WSHSY, CDR2 SAAADI, per germline. V dropped 6 bases and J dropped 5; count of bases not matched to a gene: 3. This CDR3 is CASRLAGEETQYF. CDR3 DNA sequence: TGCGCCAGCAGGCTAGCGGGAGAGGAGACCCAGTACTTC.

With respect to this clone: The same CDR3 also results from other DNA sequences found in this sample. This chain connects TRBV18 to TRBJ1-6; 8 bases are shared with TRBD1. The V gene's germline CDR1 is KGHSH and CDR2 LQKENI. V was clipped by 3 bases and J by 9 bases; unmatched bases: 1. The CDR3 spans 13 residues. The CDR3 is CASSPDRGSPLHF. In DNA form, the CDR3 reads TGTGCCAGCTCACCCGACAGGGGTTCACCCCTCCACTTT.

This clone is a singleton in its sample. The chain carries TRBV3-1 (or the pseudogene TRBV3-2) and TRBJ2-1; no clear D gene. Trimming removed 2 bases at V and 5 bases at J, with 10 bases between. The CDR3 covers 14 residues. CDR1 LGHDT and CDR2 YNNKEL come from the germline V gene (reference sequence). The CDR3 spells CASSQSETHNEQFF. The CDR3 coding sequence is TGTGCCAGCAGCCAATCCGAGACTCACAATGAGCAGTTCTTC.

In nucleotides, the CDR3 is TGCGCCAGCAGCGCTGGGTCCAGGTCACTCAACATGAACACTGAAGCTTTCTTT. This gives the protein CASSAGSRSLNMNTEAFF. The chain recombines TRBV5-1 with TRBJ1-1; unclear D gene. V shed 4 bases and J shed 0 bases, with 22 bases lying between them. The length of the CDR3 is 18 residues. Germline CDR1 reads SGHRS; CDR2 reads YFSETQ.

The chain is built from TRBV19 and TRBJ2-1; D is possibly TRBD2 (5 bases). Germline lookup yields CDR1 LNHDA and CDR2 SQIVND (reference sequence). The V end was cut by 3 bases, the J end by 3 bases, with 9 bases between. This CDR3 region has 14 residues. CDR3 sequence: CASSMGAIYNEQFF. CDR3 bases: TGTGCCAGTAGTATGGGAGCGATCTACAATGAGCAGTTCTTC. Full variable domain (outside the CDR3, taken from reference TRBV19 and TRBJ2-1): DGGITQSPKYLFRKEGQNVTLSCEQNLNHDAMYWYRQDPGQGLRLIYYSQIVNDFQKGDIAEGYSVSREKKESFPLTVTSAQKNPTAFYLCASSMGAIYNEQFFGPGTRLTVL.

The V call is TRBV7-9, the J call TRBJ2-7; D ambiguous. The germline V gene has CDR1 SEHNR and CDR2 FQNEAQ (reference sequence). V was pared by 4 bases and J by 3 bases, with 10 bases between. The CDR3 is 13 amino acids. CDR3 sequence reads: CASSSTVVYEQYF. Written as DNA, the CDR3 is TGTGCCAGCAGCTCAACGGTCGTCTACGAGCAGTACTTC.

The chain uses TRBV30 and TRBJ2-2; 8 positions agree with TRBD1. The CDR3 consists of 14 residues. Germline V gene data show CDR1 as GTSNPN and CDR2 as SVGIG (reference sequence). J was trimmed by 5 bases and V by 8 bases; bases with no gene match: 10. This CDR3 reads CAAARTGRTGELFF. As DNA, the CDR3 is TGTGCCGCAGCCCGGACAGGGCGAACCGGGGAGCTGTTTTTT.

The chain uses TRBV28 and TRBJ1-3; D is possibly TRBD1 (5 bases). Germline CDR1 is MDHEN and CDR2 is SYDVKM. The CDR3 consists of 17 residues. V was cut by 5 bases and J by 0 bases, with 17 bases left in between. In DNA, the CDR3 is TGTGCCAGCAGTGACGGGGGTGGCCTCAACTCTGGAAACACCATATATTTT. This gives the protein CASSDGGGLNSGNTIYF.

The sample holds many counts of this clone. The rearrangement joins TRBV10-3 to TRBJ1-1; TRBD1 matches 7 bases. Germline assignment: CDR1 ENHRY and CDR2 SYGVKD. The trim removed 2 bases at V and 10 bases at J, leaving 10 bases unmatched. There are 14 residues in the CDR3. As DNA, the CDR3 is TGTGCCATCAGTGAGCCGCGGGAACCAGGGGGAGCTTTCTTT. Translation: CAISEPREPGGAFF.

The CDR3 loop is CASSARRGTGRMNTEAFF. The CDR3 DNA reads TGTGCCAGCAGTGCCCGAAGGGGGACAGGGAGGATGAACACTGAAGCTTTCTTT. The chain combines TRBV6-1 with TRBJ1-1; 9 bases are a match to TRBD1. Germline values: CDR1 MNHNS, CDR2 SASEGT. The CDR3 runs to 18 residues. V shed 4 bases and J 0 bases; nucleotides not matched to a gene: 12.

This clone was seen more than once but under ten times. J is TRBJ1-2 and V is TRBV28, with 7 positions matching TRBD1. This CDR3 comprises 15 residues. Trimming took 4 bases from V and 4 from J; bases not matched to a gene: 9. Per germline, CDR1 MDHEN and CDR2 SYDVKM. CDR3: CASSSTGASSYGYTF. The CDR3 nucleotides read TGTGCCAGCAGTTCAACAGGGGCCAGTTCCTATGGCTACACCTTC.

Comments on this clone: Different DNA sequences within this sample yield the same CDR3. The chain employs TRBV19 and TRBJ2-1, with TRBD2 matching 14 bases. V lost 6 bases, J lost 7 bases, and 2 bases stayed unmatched. CDR1 is LNHDA and CDR2 is SQIVND in the germline V gene (reference sequence). The CDR3 extends over 14 amino acids. The CDR3 DNA follows: TGTGCCAGTAGACGGACTAGCGGGAGGAATGAGCAGTTCTTC. It yields the protein CASRRTSGRNEQFF.

The chain recombines TRBV5-1 with TRBJ2-7, with 7 bases that match TRBD2. CDR1 SGHRS and CDR2 YFSETQ come from the germline V gene. The CDR3 loop spans 14 amino acids. V was pared by 5 bases and J by 2 bases, with 7 bases of the junction left unmatched. CDR3 protein: CASSAAGVAYEQYF. The CDR3 DNA is TGCGCCAGCAGTGCCGCGGGAGTGGCCTACGAGCAGTACTTC.

In its sample, this clone was seen a few times. In DNA form, the CDR3 reads TGTGCCAGCAGTTTAACGGGACAGAGCTCTGGAAACACCATATATTTT. This codes for CASSLTGQSSGNTIYF. V gene TRBV27 combines with J gene TRBJ1-3; 7 bases agree with TRBD1. The germline gives CDR1 MNHEY, CDR2 SMNVEV (reference sequence). V lost 2 bases and J lost 0; bases outside the gene matches: 4. The CDR3 has 16 residues.

The chain has TRBV4-2 and TRBJ1-1; unclear D gene. CDR3 size: 15 residues. Trimming cost V 0 bases and J 1 base, with 9 bases left between them. CDR1 is LGHNA and CDR2 is YNFKEQ in the germline V gene. The CDR3 DNA reads as TGTGCCAGCAGCCAAGATGGGCAGCCGAACACTGAAGCTTTCTTT. Translated: CASSQDGQPNTEAFF.

The DNA for the CDR3 is TGCGCCAGCAGTCAGGCGGGGGGTACAGATACGCAGTATTTT. This codes for CASSQAGGTDTQYF. This rearrangement joins TRBV23-1 to TRBJ2-3, with 8 bases matching TRBD2. TRBV23-1 is assigned to the ORF class and has an uncertain function. CDR3 size: 14 residues. Losses at the gene ends were 3 bases for V and 3 bases for J; bases not matched to a gene: 2.

V is TRBV27 and J is TRBJ1-1, with 9 bases matching TRBD1. J was trimmed by 4 bases and V by 6 bases; bases with no gene match: 6. Germline V lookup: CDR1 MNHEY, CDR2 SMNVEV (reference sequence). The CDR3 extends over 14 amino acids. The CDR3 DNA follows: TGTGCCAGCAGGACCGGGACAGGGAGCACTGAAGCTTTCTTT. The encoded protein is CASRTGTGSTEAFF.

The rearrangement links TRBV23-1 to TRBJ1-2, with D possibly being TRBD1 (6 bases). TRBV23-1 is an open reading frame whose function is uncertain. CDR3 length: 14 amino acids. V lost 4 bases, J lost 4 bases, and 13 bases lay in between. The CDR3 nucleotides read TGCGCCAGCAGTCGATTGACAGGCAGCTATGGCTACACCTTC. Translation: CASSRLTGSYGYTF.

V gene TRBV2 combines with J gene TRBJ1-1; TRBD1 might be the D (5 bases). The germline CDR1 and CDR2 sequences are SNHLY and FYNNEI. The CDR3 is made up of 13 amino acids. V lost 8 bases, J lost 0 bases, and 10 bases lay in between. This CDR3 is CASCQDMNTEAFF. Here the CDR3 DNA reads TGTGCCAGCTGCCAGGACATGAACACTGAAGCTTTCTTT.

The chain links TRBV6-6 to TRBJ1-5, with D unclear. The CDR3 is 14 amino acids. Trimming pared 2 bases from V and 5 bases from J, leaving 10 bases between. The germline V gene encodes CDR1 MNHNY and CDR2 SVGAGI (reference sequence). This CDR3 reads CASSYTEGYQPQHF. CDR3 bases: TGTGCCAGCAGTTACACGGAGGGCTATCAGCCCCAGCATTTT.

The CDR3 nucleotides are TGTGCCAGCGGCCCGGTGGGGGGGCTTGATGAAAAACTGTTTTTT. Protein product: CASGPVGGLDEKLFF. The V gene is TRBV28, the J gene TRBJ1-4, with D possibly TRBD1 on 6 matching bases. Trimming took 8 bases from V and 6 from J, leaving 19 bases between them. Germline values: CDR1 MDHEN, CDR2 SYDVKM. The CDR3 runs 15 residues.

Notes on this clone: The same CDR3 can be traced to other DNA sequences in this sample. V gene TRBV5-1 combines with J gene TRBJ1-1, with D hard to call. The CDR3 spans 14 residues. Germline CDR1 SGHRS, CDR2 YFSETQ. The V end was cut by 0 bases, the J end by 0 bases, with 6 bases between. CDR3: CASSLDTMNTEAFF. The CDR3 DNA is TGCGCCAGCAGCTTGGACACCATGAACACTGAAGCTTTCTTT.

The rearrangement joins TRBV6-5 to TRBJ2-7; D is unresolved. Germline loops: CDR1 MNHEY, CDR2 SVGAGI. This CDR3 is built from 13 residues. The V end lost 6 bases, the J end lost 0 bases, and 9 bases lay between the germline ends. The CDR3 sequence is CASSFQSSYEQYF. CDR3 in DNA: TGTGCCAGCAGCTTCCAGTCCTCCTACGAGCAGTACTTC.

Comment on this clone: The sample holds other DNA sequences that translate to the same CDR3. The CDR3 region has the DNA TGTGCCAGCTCACCACCGTCTGTGAACACTGAAGCTTTCTTT. Its translation: CASSPPSVNTEAFF. The gene calls are TRBV18 and TRBJ1-1; no clear D. There are 14 residues in the CDR3. The germline V gene has CDR1 KGHSH and CDR2 LQKENI. The germline V and J ends were trimmed by 0 bases and 0 bases, with 5 bases remaining between them. The full variable domain, with the rest looked up from reference TRBV18 and TRBJ1-1, is NAGVMQNPRHLVRRRGQEARLRCSPMKGHSHVYWYRQLPEEGLKFMVYLQKENIIDESGMPKERFSAEFPKEGPSILRIQQVVRGDSAAYFCASSPPSVNTEAFFGQGTRLTVV.